This TCR beta chain was captured by sequencing in a study of cytomegalovirus exposure and HLA in healthy donors. Clones were sequenced by immunoSEQ multiplex PCR, and TCRdb holds only the in-frame ones, with some missing. The profile shows about 100,000 clones, approximately 94% of them singletons. Study results and caveats: Among TCR beta chains, those listed as cytomegalovirus-associated numbered over 150. The classifier reportedly diagnosed cytomegalovirus status with high sensitivity and specificity.

Notes on this clone: Its target is unknown.

Unmatched junction bases numbered 2, after V lost 0 bases and J lost 1 base. Germline V gene data show CDR1 as SGDLS and CDR2 as YYNGEE. The CDR3 contains 15 residues. The source of this sequence is a woman younger than 30 in good health and CMV-seronegative. J is TRBJ2-7 and V is TRBV9, with 9 bases lining up with TRBD2. Source material: PBMCs. CDR3 amino acids: CASSVGSGGSYEQYF. CDR3 in DNA: TGTGCCAGCAGCGTAGGCAGCGGGGGGTCCTACGAGCAGTACTTC.